Listed below are T cell receptor beta chains from one sample, sequenced in a study of T cell clonotyping in hematopoietic cell transplantation. The assay was immunoSEQ multiplex PCR, and TCRdb's table has in-frame clones only and misses some. The repertoire consists of a few thousand clones, with 66% occurring once and the leading ten covering 28%. Source: PBMCs, taken 180 days after allogeneic stem cell transplant. The receptors were sampled from a male patient aged 50 to 59 who had an allogeneic stem cell transplant from an unrelated donor, so the T cells may come from the graft donor. Some clones in this sample may be carry-over from other donors' samples. Each CDR3 is given with its conserved first and last residue. A D gene is named only where the DNA matches it firmly. Size is omitted from some rows. Given values are once, few, many or a class for expanded clones.

J: TRBJ1-3; size: once; D: -; V: TRBV2; length: 12; DNA: TGTGCCAGCAGGCTCGACTTGAACACCATATATTTT; CDR3: CASRLDLNTIYF
J: TRBJ1-6; size: -; D: -; V: TRBV7-2; length: 18; DNA: TGTGCCAGCAGCTCAGCCGGACGGCAGTACTCCTATAATTCACCCCTCCACTTT; CDR3: CASSSAGRQYSYNSPLHF
J: TRBJ1-6; size: -; D: TRBD1; V: TRBV4-3; length: 15; DNA: TGCGCCAGCAGCCAAGGACAGGGCTTCTATTCACCCCTCCACTTT; CDR3: CASSQGQGFYSPLHF
J: TRBJ1-5; size: -; D: TRBD1; V: TRBV6-6; length: 14; DNA: TGTGCCAGCACCCTGACAGGGTGGGATCAGCCCCAGCATTTT; CDR3: CASTLTGWDQPQHF
J: TRBJ2-1; size: -; D: -; V: TRBV4-1; length: 18; DNA: TGCGCCAGCAGCCAAGATCGTATCGGGTGGCAGCATTACAATGAGCAGTTCTTC; CDR3: CASSQDRIGWQHYNEQFF
J: TRBJ1-1; size: few; D: -; V: TRBV27; length: 19; DNA: TGTGCCAGCAGTTCCACGGACTACCAGGGGTCCCCGGGGAACACTGAAGCTTTCTTT; CDR3: CASSSTDYQGSPGNTEAFF
J: TRBJ2-1; size: few; D: TRBD1; V: TRBV7-9; length: 14; DNA: TGTGCCAGCAGCGAGGGACAGATGTACAATGAGCAGTTCTTC; CDR3: CASSEGQMYNEQFF
J: TRBJ1-3; size: -; D: -; V: TRBV13; length: 15; DNA: TGTGCCAGCAGAGGGCAGGGAGCGGGTGGAAACACCATATATTTT; CDR3: CASRGQGAGGNTIYF
J: TRBJ2-3; size: few; D: -; V: TRBV13; length: 11; DNA: TGTGCCAGCAGCTTGGATAATACGCAGTATTTT; CDR3: CASSLDNTQYF
J: TRBJ2-7; size: -; D: TRBD1; V: TRBV2; length: 14; DNA: TGTGCCAGCAGGCCGGGACAGAGCTCCTACGAGCAGTACTTC; CDR3: CASRPGQSSYEQYF
J: TRBJ2-7; size: -; D: TRBD1; V: TRBV5-4; length: 13; DNA: TGTGCCAGCAGCTTATGGACAGGGCACGAGCAGTACTTC; CDR3: CASSLWTGHEQYF
J: TRBJ1-2; size: -; D: -; V: TRBV5-1; length: 13; DNA: TGCGCCAGCAGCCCAGCCCAACCTGGTGGCTACACCTTC; CDR3: CASSPAQPGGYTF
J: TRBJ1-1; size: -; D: -; V: TRBV30; length: 11; DNA: TGTGCCTGGGCCCTGAACACTGAAGCTTTCTTT; CDR3: CAWALNTEAFF
J: TRBJ2-7; size: once; D: TRBD2; V: TRBV6-4; length: 16; DNA: TGTGCCAGCAGTGAAACGGGACTAGCGGGAGACGTCGAGCAGTACTTC; CDR3: CASSETGLAGDVEQYF
J: TRBJ2-7; size: -; D: TRBD2; V: TRBV5-4; length: 15; DNA: TGTGCCAGCAGCTTGGGGACTAGCGGGAGTTACGAGCAGTACTTC; CDR3: CASSLGTSGSYEQYF
J: TRBJ2-7; size: -; D: TRBD2; V: TRBV6-5; length: 16; DNA: TGTGCCAGCAGTTACGAGTCTAGCGGGGGAACCTACGAGCAGTACTTC; CDR3: CASSYESSGGTYEQYF
J: TRBJ2-3; size: few; D: TRBD1; V: TRBV13; length: 16; DNA: TGTGCCAGCAGCTTTCGGGACAGGGGGCGTTCAGATACGCAGTATTTT; CDR3: CASSFRDRGRSDTQYF
J: TRBJ2-5; size: -; D: -; V: TRBV29-1; length: 12; DNA: TGCAGCGTTGATAAGAACCAAGAGACCCAGTACTTC; CDR3: CSVDKNQETQYF
J: TRBJ2-1; size: -; D: -; V: TRBV7-2; length: 14; DNA: TGTGCCAGCAGCTCCGGGCCTACGGCCAATGAGCAGTTCTTC; CDR3: CASSSGPTANEQFF
J: TRBJ2-5; size: -; D: -; V: TRBV5-4; length: 16; DNA: TGTGCCAGCAGCTTGGAAGGCGGCAGGGATCTCATCTCCCAGTACTTC; CDR3: CASSLEGGRDLISQYF
J: TRBJ1-5; size: -; D: TRBD1; V: TRBV10-3; length: 14; DNA: TGTGCCATCAGTGCCGGGACAGGGGGTCAGCCCCAGCATTTT; CDR3: CAISAGTGGQPQHF